A single count supports the clone carrying this T cell receptor (beta chain). The junction differs from germline at one of its ends, possibly a read error. The immunoSEQ assay was v3. Sequencing depth was some 2 million read pairs for survey level, roughly 4.5-6 million for deep. Generated by immunoSEQ multiplex PCR, the TCRdb table keeps only in-frame clones and is missing some. The sample includes about 36,000 clones, around 67% of them seen just once. CDR1 is GTSNPN, CDR2 SVGIG, per germline (reference sequence). The CDR3 contains 14 residues. The time point was: pre-treatment sample, taken before nivolumab and TIL therapy. The data originate from a study of TIL therapy for anti-PD-1-resistant metastatic lung cancer.

The sequence was collected from a person between 25 and 80 years old with non-small cell lung cancer. The chain is built from TRBV30 and TRBJ2-7; 8 bases align to TRBD1. The source was blood, collected at baseline. CDR3 region: CAWRGTGFSYEQYF. The CDR3 DNA is TGTGCATGGAGGGGGACAGGCTTTTCCTACGAGCAGTACTTC.